The 10 T cell receptor beta chains below all came from one sample that was sequenced in a study of T-cell memory formation after mild COVID-19 (dated by TCRdb to the early 2020s). The library came from 5' RACE. These reads were obtained on an Illumina NovaSeq 6000. TCRdb reworked the public reads: Q25 trimming with fastp, MiXCR clone assembly, productive beta chains retained. Entries that share a CDR3 protein sequence are merged under the most common genes and DNA. This sample comprises over 150,000 distinct CDR3 sequences, approximately 13% of them detected only once. The top ten hold about 3.6% of the sample. Sequenced sample: PBMCs or a T cell subset sorted from them (not recorded which). Receptors originate from a man younger than 35 who had mild COVID-19 (a few samples of this study predate the infection). The sample titles of this study are shuffled in the database, so cell type and time point are left out; the donor was told from shared clones.

The genes are TRBV4-2 and TRBJ1-5; D perhaps matches TRBD1 (5 bases). Trimming took 2 bases from V and 0 from J, leaving 8 bases between them. The germline V gene has CDR1 LGHNA and CDR2 YNFKEQ. The CDR3 covers 15 residues. CDR3 DNA sequence: TGTGCCAGCAGCCAAATAGGGGTTAGCAATCAGCCCCAGCATTTT. Its translation is CASSQIGVSNQPQHF.

The chain is built from TRBV7-8 and TRBJ2-3; D gene uncertain. There are 15 residues in the CDR3. Per the germline V gene, CDR1 is SGHVS and CDR2 is FQNEAQ. The V gene lost 2 bases and the J gene lost 0 bases, with 9 bases spanning the gap. Here the CDR3 DNA reads TGTGCCAGCAGCTTATTGACCTCTAGCACAGATACGCAGTATTTT. It translates to CASSLLTSSTDTQYF.

The chain uses TRBV29-1 and TRBJ2-1, with 7 bases aligning to TRBD2. The CDR3 length is 12 residues. J gave up 8 bases and V 0 bases, and 1 base lay outside the gene matches. The germline V gene encodes CDR1 SQVTM and CDR2 ANQGSEA. This CDR3 is CSVEDREDEQFF. In nucleotides, the CDR3 is TGCAGCGTTGAAGATCGGGAGGATGAGCAGTTCTTC.

In its sample, this clonotype was seen a few times. The rearrangement joins TRBV7-9 to TRBJ1-3; D not resolved. Germline CDR1 is SEHNR and CDR2 is FQNEAQ (reference sequence). CDR3 length: 16 amino acids. The ends were cut back, 3 bases at V and 10 bases at J, with 22 bases in the middle. The CDR3 DNA reads TGTGCCAGCAGCTTCGGGCGGCAAGGGAACCTGGGGACCATATATTTT. It translates to CASSFGRQGNLGTIYF.

The chain has TRBV29-1 and TRBJ1-2; 8 bases are shared with TRBD1. The CDR3 contains 13 residues. CDR1 SQVTM and CDR2 ANQGSEA come from the germline V gene. Trimming took 7 bases from V and 8 from J; bases not matched to a gene: 12. For the CDR3, the DNA is TGCAGCGCCGGACAGGGCAGTCGTAGGGGCTACACCTTC. Translated: CSAGQGSRRGYTF.

J is TRBJ2-1 and V is TRBV5-1; the D gene is possibly TRBD2 (6 bases). The CDR3 covers 15 residues. From germline, CDR1 is SGHRS and CDR2 YFSETQ. With 5 bases removed from V and 11 bases from J, the gap between germline ends came to 23 bases. The CDR3 protein is CASRYGTQKAQKQFF. In DNA form, the CDR3 reads TGCGCCAGCAGATACGGGACTCAAAAAGCCCAGAAGCAGTTCTTC.

Only a few counts were recorded for this clonotype. The chain employs TRBV20-1 and TRBJ2-3; maybe TRBD1 (6 bases). The germline V and J ends were trimmed by 1 base and 4 bases, with 12 bases remaining between them. The V gene's germline CDR1 is DFQATT and CDR2 SNEGSKA (reference sequence). The CDR3 loop spans 14 amino acids. The CDR3 is CSARVGRGADTQYF. CDR3 sequence (DNA): TGCAGTGCTAGAGTGGGCAGGGGCGCAGATACGCAGTATTTT.

The chain joins TRBV15 to TRBJ2-1; the match to TRBD1 covers 11 bases. V lost 2 bases to trimming and J lost 9 bases; unmatched junction nucleotides: 6. The CDR3 sequence is 15 residues long. Germline lookup yields CDR1 LNHNV and CDR2 YYDKDF (reference sequence). In nucleotides, the CDR3 is TGTGCCACCAGCAGACTAGGACAGGGGGCTTCTGAGCAGTTCTTC. Its protein is CATSRLGQGASEQFF.

V and J are TRBV12-5 and TRBJ1-1; TRBD1 aligns across 7 bases. The CDR3 consists of 15 residues. From germline, CDR1 is LGHNT and CDR2 FRNRAP. Germline trimming cut 5 bases from V and 7 bases from J; bases unmatched to any gene: 13. The CDR3 sequence: CASGPSRGLVGEAFF. CDR3 bases: TGTGCTAGTGGTCCGTCAAGGGGGCTCGTGGGTGAAGCTTTCTTT.

The V call is TRBV12-3 or TRBV12-4, the J call TRBJ1-3; no reliable D call. The V end lost 6 bases, the J end lost 0 bases, and 18 bases lay between the germline ends. The CDR3 has 17 amino acids. The CDR3 sequence is CASSPIGGWGSGNTIYF. The CDR3 region has the DNA TGTGCCAGCAGCCCCATTGGTGGCTGGGGCTCTGGAAACACCATATATTTT.